Listed here are 23 T cell receptor beta chains from one sample, sequenced in a study of cytomegalovirus exposure and HLA in healthy donors. In the PCR, 60 Vbeta and 13 Jbeta primers were used. Repertoires were generated with immunoSEQ multiplex PCR, while TCRdb's copy carries only in-frame clones and drops some. The sample carries about 200,000 clones, about 82% recorded once. Sequencing used PBMCs. The receptors were sampled from a woman aged 45-60 years in good health and CMV-seronegative.

This clone was recorded only once. The chain is built from TRBV7-8 and TRBJ1-1; D is unclear. This CDR3 contains 14 residues. V gave up 5 bases and J gave up 4 bases, with 14 bases separating them. From germline, CDR1 is SGHVS and CDR2 FQNEAQ. CDR3 sequence: CASSPPRVPTEAFF. The CDR3 coding sequence is TGTGCCAGCAGCCCCCCGAGAGTGCCCACTGAAGCTTTCTTT.

This rearrangement joins TRBV10-1 to TRBJ2-1; 10 bases are a match to TRBD2. The CDR3 length is 18 residues. The germline V gene encodes CDR1 WNHNN and CDR2 SYGVQD (reference sequence). The V segment lost 4 bases and the J segment 4 bases; nucleotides outside the gene matches: 13. The CDR3: CASSGSDPGLAVYNEQFF. CDR3 bases: TGCGCCAGCAGTGGGTCAGATCCTGGACTAGCGGTATACAATGAGCAGTTCTTC.

This chain joins TRBV15 and TRBJ1-2; D uncertain. This CDR3 is built from 15 residues. Trimming took off 3 bases at V and 4 bases at J, with 15 bases between the two ends. Germline CDR1 and CDR2: LNHNV and YYDKDF (reference sequence). CDR3 residues: CATSSPGVGPYGYTF. The DNA of the CDR3 is TGTGCCACCAGCAGCCCCGGAGTGGGTCCCTATGGCTACACCTTC.

The rearrangement uses TRBV28 and TRBJ2-2; D perhaps matches TRBD2 (5 bases). V was cut by 6 bases and J by 4 bases, with 9 bases left in between. CDR1 is MDHEN and CDR2 is SYDVKM in the germline V gene. CDR3 length equals 13 residues. Here the CDR3 DNA reads TGTGCCAGCAGCCAGCGGTTCACCGGGGAGCTGTTTTTT. It encodes CASSQRFTGELFF. Together with reference TRBV28 and TRBJ2-2, the CDR3 gives the full variable domain: DVKVTQSSRYLVKRTGEKVFLECVQDMDHENMFWYRQDPGLGLRLIYFSYDVKMKEKGDIPEGYSVSREKKERFSLILESASTNQTSMYLCASSQRFTGELFFGEGSRLTVL.

The chain joins TRBV9 to TRBJ2-3; TRBD2 might be the D (7 bases). Between the trimmed V and J ends, which lost 0 bases and 5 bases, there was a span of 16 bases. Germline V CDR1 and CDR2: SGDLS, YYNGEE. The CDR3 spans 16 residues. The DNA of the CDR3 is TGTGCCAGCAGCGTAGAGGGGGGAGGGCCTATAGATACGCAGTATTTT. Amino acid sequence: CASSVEGGGPIDTQYF.

Written as DNA, the CDR3 is TGCGCCAGCAGCTTAGGGGGGGGATCCTACGAGCAGTACTTC. Translation gives CASSLGGGSYEQYF. The gene calls are TRBV5-1 and TRBJ2-7; D is possibly TRBD2 (7 bases). Between the trimmed V and J ends, which lost 2 bases and 1 base, there was a span of 10 bases. CDR3 length: 14 amino acids. CDR1 and CDR2 (germline): SGHRS, YFSETQ. The full variable domain, in which reference TRBV5-1 and TRBJ2-7 provide the parts outside the CDR3, is KAGVTQTPRYLIKTRGQQVTLSCSPISGHRSVSWYQQTPGQGLQFLFEYFSETQRNKGNFPGRFSGRQFSNSRSEMNVSTLELGDSALYLCASSLGGGSYEQYFGPGTRLTVT.

This clone was observed a few times. The gene calls are TRBV7-2 and TRBJ2-1; 9 bases line up with TRBD2. The germline gives CDR1 SGHTA, CDR2 FQGNSA. The CDR3 consists of 15 residues. The J segment lost 6 bases and the V segment lost 1 base, leaving 4 bases of the junction unmatched. CDR3 region: CASSLVAGGGNEQFF. DNA of the CDR3: TGTGCCAGCAGCTTAGTTGCGGGAGGGGGCAATGAGCAGTTCTTC.

This clone was recorded only once. The chain employs TRBV6-5 and TRBJ2-2; possibly TRBD2 for D (5 bases). Germline V gene data show CDR1 as MNHEY and CDR2 as SVGAGI. V was cut by 6 bases and J by 4 bases, with 15 bases left in between. CDR3 length: 15 residues. The CDR3 coding sequence is TGTGCCAGCAGACCCGGCGGGCGTACCACCGGGGAGCTGTTTTTT. This codes for CASRPGGRTTGELFF.

The chain combines TRBV10-1 with TRBJ1-2; maybe TRBD1 (5 bases). Trimming left V 3 bases short and J 7 bases short, with 9 bases between. Germline assignment: CDR1 WNHNN and CDR2 SYGVQD (reference sequence). This CDR3 spans 12 amino acids. In DNA, the CDR3 is TGCGCCAGCAGTGACCCTAGGGGTGGCTACACCTTC. Encoded protein: CASSDPRGGYTF.

This clone was detected only once. J is TRBJ1-3 and V is TRBV5-1; 8 nucleotides agree with TRBD1. The CDR3 is 16 residues long. Trimming removed 4 bases from V and 0 bases from J; junction bases left unmatched: 6. Germline values: CDR1 SGHRS, CDR2 YFSETQ. The CDR3 nucleotides are TGCGCCAGCAGCGGGGGACAGGACATCTCTGGAAACACCATATATTTT. Residues: CASSGGQDISGNTIYF. The full variable domain, rest sourced from reference TRBV5-1 and TRBJ1-3, is KAGVTQTPRYLIKTRGQQVTLSCSPISGHRSVSWYQQTPGQGLQFLFEYFSETQRNKGNFPGRFSGRQFSNSRSEMNVSTLELGDSALYLCASSGGQDISGNTIYFGEGSWLTVV.

The CDR3 DNA is TGTGCCAGCAGTCGCACAGGGTCCTACGAGCAGTACTTC. This codes for CASSRTGSYEQYF. This chain uses TRBV27 with TRBJ2-7; TRBD1 might be the D (6 bases). This CDR3 has 13 amino acids. The V end was cut by 5 bases, the J end by 1 base, with 9 bases between. Germline V lookup: CDR1 MNHEY, CDR2 SMNVEV (reference sequence).

This chain joins TRBV19 and TRBJ2-7, with D hard to call. The CDR3 has 15 residues. Germline lookup yields CDR1 LNHDA and CDR2 SQIVND (reference sequence). V was trimmed by 3 bases and J by 1 base, leaving 13 bases between them. The CDR3, as DNA: TGTGCCAGTAGTATTGGATTTCTCGGGTCCTACGAGCAGTACTTC. This sequence encodes CASSIGFLGSYEQYF.

This clone was counted a few times. This chain uses TRBV6-1 with TRBJ1-2, with TRBD1 identical over 9 bases. V lost 6 bases and J lost 4; bases outside the gene matches: 6. Germline CDR1 is MNHNS and CDR2 is SASEGT. The CDR3 is made up of 14 amino acids. The CDR3 is CASSDGTGLYGYTF. The DNA of the CDR3 is TGTGCCAGCAGCGACGGGACAGGGCTCTATGGCTACACCTTC.

This clone turned up a few times. The chain is built from TRBV4-2 and TRBJ2-1; D is perhaps TRBD2 (6 bases). Trimming took off 1 base at V and 9 bases at J, with 10 bases between the two ends. The CDR3 is 13 amino acids. Looked up from germline, CDR1 is LGHNA and CDR2 is YNFKEQ. The CDR3 nucleotides are TGTGCCAGCAGCCAAGGGAGGGAAGGTGAGCAGTTCTTC. It is translated as CASSQGREGEQFF.

This sequence joins TRBV11-3 and TRBJ2-7; 7 nucleotides line up with TRBD1. After removal of 4 bases from V and 2 bases from J, the junction contained 8 bases not matched to a gene. The V gene's germline CDR1 is SGHNT and CDR2 YENEEA. There are 15 residues in the CDR3. CDR3 in DNA: TGTGCCAGCAGCTACCATCCCGGACAGGCCTACGAGCAGTACTTC. Translated: CASSYHPGQAYEQYF.

V gene TRBV7-2 combines with J gene TRBJ2-1; TRBD1 aligns across 9 bases. The CDR3 has 14 residues. CDR1 is SGHTA and CDR2 is FQGNSA in the germline V gene. The V and J ends lost 4 bases and 7 bases, in that order; junction bases with no gene match: 5. This CDR3 is CASSYGTGWNEQFF. The CDR3 DNA sequence: TGTGCCAGCAGCTACGGGACAGGGTGGAATGAGCAGTTCTTC.

The J gene is TRBJ2-5, the V gene TRBV11-2; D call uncertain. This CDR3 has 15 residues. V lost 2 bases to trimming and J lost 3 bases, with 13 bases between them. Germline CDR1 and CDR2: SGHAT and FQNNGV. CDR3 sequence: CASSLSPALKETQYF. The DNA for the CDR3 is TGTGCCAGCAGCTTAAGTCCAGCGCTTAAAGAGACCCAGTACTTC.

This chain joins TRBV19 and TRBJ2-2; 11 bases agree with TRBD2. CDR1 LNHDA and CDR2 SQIVND come from the germline V gene (reference sequence). J gave up 1 base and V 5 bases, and 3 bases lay outside the gene matches. This CDR3 comprises 16 residues. The CDR3 DNA is TGTGCCAGTAGTGCCCTAGCGGGAGGGAACACCGGGGAGCTGTTTTTT. Translation: CASSALAGGNTGELFF. The variable domain in full, completed from reference TRBV19 and TRBJ2-2, reads DGGITQSPKYLFRKEGQNVTLSCEQNLNHDAMYWYRQDPGQGLRLIYYSQIVNDFQKGDIAEGYSVSREKKESFPLTVTSAQKNPTAFYLCASSALAGGNTGELFFGEGSRLTVL.

The gene calls are TRBV7-9 and TRBJ2-3; maybe TRBD2 (5 bases). The CDR3 covers 16 residues. The V end lost 5 bases, the J end lost 2 bases, and 17 bases lay between the germline ends. Per the germline V gene, CDR1 is SEHNR and CDR2 is FQNEAQ (reference sequence). The CDR3 coding sequence is TGTGCCAGCAGCCCCTTGAAGACACGGGACACAGATACGCAGTATTTT. The encoded protein is CASSPLKTRDTDTQYF.

The chain has TRBV29-1 and TRBJ2-3; 9 bases map to TRBD2. The germline V gene has CDR1 SQVTM and CDR2 ANQGSEA. With 4 bases clipped from V and 6 bases from J, the junction kept 14 bases outside the gene matches. There are 16 residues in the CDR3. In DNA form, the CDR3 reads TGCAGCGTTGGGGGAGGCGGGAGGGCCTATAGGGATACGCAGTATTTT. Its translation: CSVGGGGRAYRDTQYF.

The chain couples TRBV28 to TRBJ1-5; 8 bases fit TRBD1. From germline, CDR1 is MDHEN and CDR2 SYDVKM. After removal of 8 bases from V and 6 bases from J, the junction contained 15 bases not matched to a gene. This CDR3 spans 16 amino acids. The CDR3 sequence is CASLHRGTGGTQPQHF. Written as DNA, the CDR3 is TGTGCCAGCCTACATCGAGGGACAGGAGGTACTCAGCCCCAGCATTTT.

This clone was observed once. This chain links TRBV5-1 with TRBJ2-1; the D gene is possibly TRBD2 (6 bases). Germline V gene sequence: CDR1 SGHRS, CDR2 YFSETQ. The V end was cut by 0 bases, the J end by 5 bases, with 15 bases between. The CDR3 loop spans 16 amino acids. The CDR3 coding sequence is TGCGCCAGCAGCTTGGTGGCGGGTACGGGGGACAATGAGCAGTTCTTC. It codes for CASSLVAGTGDNEQFF.

The V call is TRBV14, the J call TRBJ1-1, with no clear D. Trimming cost V 4 bases and J 5 bases, with 14 bases left between them. The CDR3 spans 14 residues. CDR1 and CDR2 (germline): SGHDN, FVKESK. The CDR3 DNA reads TGTGCCAGCAGCCCACACCTAGCGCGGACTGAAGCTTTCTTT. Translation: CASSPHLARTEAFF.